The 2 T cell receptor beta chains below come from one sample, sequenced in a study of blood T cells in healthy people across ages. Sample-barcoded 5' priming and a J-beta primer mix drove a second PCR of roughly 7 to 11 cycles. Via MiXCR, TCRdb re-called the 5' RACE reads, giving one row per CDR3 protein. The sample has about 780,000 distinct CDR3 sequences; 46% are singletons. Specimen: blood. The receptor set was obtained from an elderly man in good health.

This chain uses TRBV5-1 with TRBJ2-1; 14 nucleotides line up with TRBD2. CDR1 and CDR2 from the germline V gene are SGHRS and YFSETQ. Trimming at V came to 4 bases and at J to 6 bases, leaving 6 bases not matched to a gene. There are 16 residues in the CDR3. CDR3 bases: TGCGCCAGCAGCCCCACCGGGACTAGCGGGAGCAATGAGCAGTTCTTC. Protein product: CASSPTGTSGSNEQFF.

This clonotype appeared many times. V and J are TRBV4-3 and TRBJ2-7, with 12 bases matching TRBD2. V lost 5 bases and J lost 1; bases outside the gene matches: 3. Germline loops: CDR1 LGHNA, CDR2 YSLEER. This CDR3 contains 15 residues. As DNA, the CDR3 is TGCGCCAGCAGCTCCACTAGCGGGAGGTCCTACGAGCAGTACTTC. This codes for CASSSTSGRSYEQYF.